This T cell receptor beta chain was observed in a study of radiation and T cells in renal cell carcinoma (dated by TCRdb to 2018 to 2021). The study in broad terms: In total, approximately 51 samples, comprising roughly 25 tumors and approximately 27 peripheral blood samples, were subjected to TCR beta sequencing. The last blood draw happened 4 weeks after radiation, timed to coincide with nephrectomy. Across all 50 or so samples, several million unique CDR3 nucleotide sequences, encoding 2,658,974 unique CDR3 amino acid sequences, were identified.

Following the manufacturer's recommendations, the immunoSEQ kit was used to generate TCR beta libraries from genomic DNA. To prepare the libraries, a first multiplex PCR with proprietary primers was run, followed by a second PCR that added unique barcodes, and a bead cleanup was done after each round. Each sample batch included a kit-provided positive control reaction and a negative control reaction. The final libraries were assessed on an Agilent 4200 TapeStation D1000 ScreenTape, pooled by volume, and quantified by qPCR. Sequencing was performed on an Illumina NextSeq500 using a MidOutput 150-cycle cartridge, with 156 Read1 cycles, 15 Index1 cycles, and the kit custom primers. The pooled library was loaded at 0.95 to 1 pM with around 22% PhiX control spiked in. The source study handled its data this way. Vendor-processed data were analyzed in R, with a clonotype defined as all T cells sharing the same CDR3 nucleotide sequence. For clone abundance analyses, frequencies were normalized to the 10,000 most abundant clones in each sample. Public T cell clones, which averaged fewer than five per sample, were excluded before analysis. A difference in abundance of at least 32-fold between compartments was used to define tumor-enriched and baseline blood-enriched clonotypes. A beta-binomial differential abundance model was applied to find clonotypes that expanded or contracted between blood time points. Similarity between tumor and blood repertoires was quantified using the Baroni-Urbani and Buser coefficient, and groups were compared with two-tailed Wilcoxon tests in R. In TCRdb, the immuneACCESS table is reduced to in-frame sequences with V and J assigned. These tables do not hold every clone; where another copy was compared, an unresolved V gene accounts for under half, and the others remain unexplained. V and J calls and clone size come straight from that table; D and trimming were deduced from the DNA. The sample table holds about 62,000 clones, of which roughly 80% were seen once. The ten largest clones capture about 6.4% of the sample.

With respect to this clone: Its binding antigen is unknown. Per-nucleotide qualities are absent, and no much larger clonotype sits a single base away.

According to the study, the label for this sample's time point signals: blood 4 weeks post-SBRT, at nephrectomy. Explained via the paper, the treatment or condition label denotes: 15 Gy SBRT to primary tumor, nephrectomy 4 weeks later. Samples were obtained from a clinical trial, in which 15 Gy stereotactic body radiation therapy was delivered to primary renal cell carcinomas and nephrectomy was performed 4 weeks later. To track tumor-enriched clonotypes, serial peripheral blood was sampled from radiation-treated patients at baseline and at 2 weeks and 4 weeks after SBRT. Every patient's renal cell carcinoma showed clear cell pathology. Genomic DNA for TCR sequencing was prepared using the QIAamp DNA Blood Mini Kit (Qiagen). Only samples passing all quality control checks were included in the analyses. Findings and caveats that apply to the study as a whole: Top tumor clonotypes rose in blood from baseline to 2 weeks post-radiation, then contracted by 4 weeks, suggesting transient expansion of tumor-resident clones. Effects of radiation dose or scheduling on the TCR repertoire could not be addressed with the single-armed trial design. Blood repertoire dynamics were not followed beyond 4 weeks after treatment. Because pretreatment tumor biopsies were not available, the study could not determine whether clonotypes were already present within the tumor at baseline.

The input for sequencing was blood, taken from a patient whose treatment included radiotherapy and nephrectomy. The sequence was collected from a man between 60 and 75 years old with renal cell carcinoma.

CDR3 sequence: CASSDRTELAKNIQYF. In nucleotides, the sequence is TGTGCCAGCAGCGATCGGACAGAACTAGCCAAAAACATTCAGTACTTC. Here the chain combines TRBV11-3 and TRBJ2-4; tentative D gene TRBD1, with 6 bases matching. Reading from cysteine to phenylalanine, the CDR3 counts 16 amino acids. The sequence is cut down to CDR3 DNA, 48 bases in frame from base 1. CDR1 SGHNT and CDR2 YENEEA are derived from the germline V gene. At the junction V is shortened by 5 bases and J by 0 bases, with 14 bases in between.